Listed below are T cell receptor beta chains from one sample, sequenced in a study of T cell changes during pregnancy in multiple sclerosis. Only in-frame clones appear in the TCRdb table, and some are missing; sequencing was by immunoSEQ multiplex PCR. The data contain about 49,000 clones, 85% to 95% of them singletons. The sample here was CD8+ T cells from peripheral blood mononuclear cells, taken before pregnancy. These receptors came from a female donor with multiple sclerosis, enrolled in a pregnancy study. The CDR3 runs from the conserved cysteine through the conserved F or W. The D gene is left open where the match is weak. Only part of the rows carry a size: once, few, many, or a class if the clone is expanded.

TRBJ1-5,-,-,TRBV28,TGTGCCAGCAGTTACCGACAGCCCAATCAGCCCCAGCATTTT,CASSYRQPNQPQHF
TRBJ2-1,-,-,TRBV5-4,TGTGCCAGCAGCTTCCTCCCGGGACAAGAGAACAATGAGCAGTTCTTC,CASSFLPGQENNEQFF
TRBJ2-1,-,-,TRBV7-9,TGTGCCAGCAGCTCCCGGGTCGGGGTGTTTGAGCAGTTCTTC,CASSSRVGVFEQFF
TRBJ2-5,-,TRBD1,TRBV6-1,TGTGCCAGCAGACAGGGGTACCAAGAGACCCAGTACTTC,CASRQGYQETQYF
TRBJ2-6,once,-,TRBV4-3,TGCGCCAGCAGCCAAGATCAATCTGGGGCCAACGTCCTGACTTTC,CASSQDQSGANVLTF
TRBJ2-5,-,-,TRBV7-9,TGTGCCAGCAGCTTCGGTGTAAGAGAGACCCAGTACTTC,CASSFGVRETQYF
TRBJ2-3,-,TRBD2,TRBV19,TGTGCCAGTAGCTGGGAGGGCCAAGATACGCAGTATTTT,CASSWEGQDTQYF
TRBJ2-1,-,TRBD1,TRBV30,TGTGCCTGGAGTAAGGGCGCAGGGGGATACAATGAGCAGTTCTTC,CAWSKGAGGYNEQFF
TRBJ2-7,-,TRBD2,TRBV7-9,TGTGCCAGCAGCCCCCCCGGGGGGTCCTACGAGCAGTACTTC,CASSPPGGSYEQYF
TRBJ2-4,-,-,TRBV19,TGTGCCAGTGGATCGGAGTCGGTGGGTGACATTCAGTACTTC,CASGSESVGDIQYF
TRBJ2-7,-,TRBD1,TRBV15,TGTGCCACCAGCACCCCTAACCGGGACAGACCCTACGAGCAGTACTTC,CATSTPNRDRPYEQYF
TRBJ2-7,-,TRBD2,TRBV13,TGTGCCAGCAGCTTAACACTGGGAGGGGACGAGCAGTACTTC,CASSLTLGGDEQYF
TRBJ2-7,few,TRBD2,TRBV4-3,TGCGCCAGCAGCCAAGATCGATATACGGGGGGAGCCTACGAGCAGTACTTC,CASSQDRYTGGAYEQYF
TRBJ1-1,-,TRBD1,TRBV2,TGTGCCACCCAAGAATCTACCGGGACAGTTGGGAGTGAAGCTTTCTTT,CATQESTGTVGSEAFF
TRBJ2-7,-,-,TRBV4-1,TGCGCCAGCAGCCAAGTAGAAGGAGCGACGATCTACGAGCAGTACTTC,CASSQVEGATIYEQYF
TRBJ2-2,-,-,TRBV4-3,TGCGCCAGCAGCCAAGTATTAGCCGGGGAGCTGTTTTTT,CASSQVLAGELFF
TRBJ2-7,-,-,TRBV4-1,TGCGCCAGCAGCCAAGATTACCCGACAGGCCTGGGCTACGAGCAGTACTTC,CASSQDYPTGLGYEQYF
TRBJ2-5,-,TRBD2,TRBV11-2,TGTGCCAGCAGCTTAAGTCCAGGACTAGTATTGGAGACCCAGTACTTC,CASSLSPGLVLETQYF
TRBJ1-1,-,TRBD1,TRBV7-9,TGTGCCAGCAGCTTAGTCGGACAGGGTAGCAAGAACACTGAAGCTTTCTTT,CASSLVGQGSKNTEAFF
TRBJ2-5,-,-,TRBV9,TGTGCCAGCAGCGTAGGGGGGGTTCAAGAGACCCAGTACTTC,CASSVGGVQETQYF
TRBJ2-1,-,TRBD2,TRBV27,TGTGCCAGCAGTTTATTCCCCGGGACTAGCGGGTATTTCCTAGGGCGGAGGCAGTTCTTC,CASSLFPGTSGYFLGRRQFF
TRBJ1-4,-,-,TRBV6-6,TGTGCCAGCAGTTACGGGGGGGGAGGAGAAAAACTGTTTTTT,CASSYGGGGEKLFF
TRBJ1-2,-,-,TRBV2,TGTGCCAGCCGCGGGGAGGTTTATGGCTACACCTTC,CASRGEVYGYTF
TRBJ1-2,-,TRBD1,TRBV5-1,TGCGCCAGCAGCGTAACAGGGGGAAACTATGGCTACACCTTC,CASSVTGGNYGYTF
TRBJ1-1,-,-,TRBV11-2,TGTGCCAGCAGCTTAGTCTCCGGGAACACTGAAGCTTTCTTT,CASSLVSGNTEAFF
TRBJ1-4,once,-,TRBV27,TGTGCCAGCAGTTCCCGACTTGAGCTCGAAAAACTGTTTTTT,CASSSRLELEKLFF
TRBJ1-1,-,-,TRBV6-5,TGTGCCAGCAGTTACGGGCAGGGGAACACTGAAGCTTTCTTT,CASSYGQGNTEAFF
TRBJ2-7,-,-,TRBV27,TGTGCCAGCAGTTTAGGCACAGGATTCTACGAGCAGTACTTC,CASSLGTGFYEQYF
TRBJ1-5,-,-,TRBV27,TGTGCCAGCTGGAGTGGAGGCCAGCCCCAGCATTTT,CASWSGGQPQHF
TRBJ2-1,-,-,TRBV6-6,TGTGCCAGCAGTGCAGGGGTGAATGAGCAGTTCTTC,CASSAGVNEQFF
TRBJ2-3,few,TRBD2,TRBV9,TGTGCCAGCAGCGGCGGACTAGCGAAGGATACGCAGTATTTT,CASSGGLAKDTQYF
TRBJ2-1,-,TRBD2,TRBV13,TGTGCCAGCAGCTTATCTAGCGGGTCCTCCTACAATGAGCAGTTCTTC,CASSLSSGSSYNEQFF
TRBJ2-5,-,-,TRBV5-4,TGTGCCAGCAGCTCCCCGGGGGGCGAAGAGACCCAGTACTTC,CASSSPGGEETQYF
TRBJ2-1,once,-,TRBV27,TGTGCCAGCAGCTCGCGGAGCAGCTACAATGAGCAGTTCTTC,CASSSRSSYNEQFF
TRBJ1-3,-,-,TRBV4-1,TGCGCCAGCAGCCAAGATAGCTCCTCTGGAAACACCATATATTTT,CASSQDSSSGNTIYF
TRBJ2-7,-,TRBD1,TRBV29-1,TGCAGCGTTAGGGCTAGGTCCCAAACCAACAGGGGACCAGAGCAGTACTTC,CSVRARSQTNRGPEQYF
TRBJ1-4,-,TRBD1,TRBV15,TGTGCCACCAGTGGAACAGGGGGCGAGGATGAAAAACTGTTTTTT,CATSGTGGEDEKLFF
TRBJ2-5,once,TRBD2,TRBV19,TGTGCCAGTAGTCCTTGGGATAGCGGGAGTGGTGAGACCCAGTACTTC,CASSPWDSGSGETQYF
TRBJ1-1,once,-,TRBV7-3,TGTGCCAGCAGCTTAATGGGCAGGGCTGGCACTGAAGCTTTCTTT,CASSLMGRAGTEAFF
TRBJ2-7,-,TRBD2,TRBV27,TGTGCCAGCAGTTTAGGCGGGGGGCAGTACGAGCAGTACTTC,CASSLGGGQYEQYF
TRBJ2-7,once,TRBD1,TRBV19,TGTGCCAGTAGTCTTGGGACAGGGATGTACGAGCAGTACTTC,CASSLGTGMYEQYF
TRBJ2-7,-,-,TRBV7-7,TGTGCCAGCAGCGCATACTCAGGTTCCGAGCAGTACTTC,CASSAYSGSEQYF
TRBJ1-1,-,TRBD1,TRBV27,TGTGCCACCAGACAGGGGTTTGGTCGCACTGAAGCTTTCTTT,CATRQGFGRTEAFF
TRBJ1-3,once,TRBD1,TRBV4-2,TGTGCCAGCAGCTACACAGGGGCTGGTGGAAACACCATATATTTT,CASSYTGAGGNTIYF
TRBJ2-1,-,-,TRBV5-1,TGCGCCAGCAGCTTTCAACCGAGCTCCTACAATGAGCAGTTCTTC,CASSFQPSSYNEQFF
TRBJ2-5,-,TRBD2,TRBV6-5,TGTGCCAGCAGCCCTAGCGGGATGGGAAGAGAGACCCAGTACTTC,CASSPSGMGRETQYF
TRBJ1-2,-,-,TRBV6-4,TGTGCCAGCAGTTTTCCTACAGGTCTTCCTAACTATGGCTACACCTTC,CASSFPTGLPNYGYTF
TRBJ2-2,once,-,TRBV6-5,TGTGCCAGCAGTATAGGGGTGGGGAACACCGGGGAGCTGTTTTTT,CASSIGVGNTGELFF
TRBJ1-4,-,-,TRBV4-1,TGCGCCAGCAGCCAAGCGACCAGGGGACCAACTAATGAAAAACTGTTTTTT,CASSQATRGPTNEKLFF
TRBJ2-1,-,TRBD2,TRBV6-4,TGTGCCACCTCAGCGGGGAACTACAATGAGCAGTTCTTC,CATSAGNYNEQFF
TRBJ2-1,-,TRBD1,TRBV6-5,TGTGCCAGCAGTCATACAGGGGCGAAGCACAATGAGCAGTTCTTC,CASSHTGAKHNEQFF
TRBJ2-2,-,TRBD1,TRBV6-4,TGTGCCAGCAGGAACCGGGACAGGCACACCGGGGAGCTGTTTTTT,CASRNRDRHTGELFF
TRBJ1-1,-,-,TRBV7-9,TGTGCCAGCAGTTCCAGCGGAGTTGAAGCTTTCTTT,CASSSSGVEAFF
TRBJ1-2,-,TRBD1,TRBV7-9,TGTACCAGCAGTATTGATTGGGGACAGGCAGAGGGCTACACCTTC,CTSSIDWGQAEGYTF
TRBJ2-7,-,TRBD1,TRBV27,TGTGCCAGCAAAACAGGGGGCTACTCCTACGAGCAGTACTTC,CASKTGGYSYEQYF
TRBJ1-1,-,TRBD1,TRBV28,TGTGCCAGCAGTCCGCCGTGGACAGGGCCAACTGAAGCTTTCTTT,CASSPPWTGPTEAFF
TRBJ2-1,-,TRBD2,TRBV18,TGTGCCAGCTCACCACGAGGGACTAGCGAAATCAATGAGCAGTTCTTC,CASSPRGTSEINEQFF
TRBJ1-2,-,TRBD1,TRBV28,TGTGCCAGCAGTATGACAGGGGGCTGGCACTATGGCTACACCTTC,CASSMTGGWHYGYTF
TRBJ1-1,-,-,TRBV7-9,TGTGCCAGCAGAACTTCGTTCTCTGGGAACACTGAAGCTTTCTTT,CASRTSFSGNTEAFF